Each of the 8 T cell receptor beta chains below was sequenced from the same sample in a study of cytomegalovirus exposure and HLA in healthy donors. The PCR ran on 60 Vbeta and 13 Jbeta primers. Sequencing used immunoSEQ multiplex PCR; TCRdb keeps in-frame clones, though not all of them. The data contain 90,000 to 130,000 clones, about 79% of them seen just once; the ten biggest clones take up roughly 3%. Material for sequencing was PBMCs. Receptors were obtained from a woman under 30 in good health and CMV-seropositive.

The chain combines TRBV6-5 with TRBJ2-5; 11 nucleotides agree with TRBD1. The germline V gene encodes CDR1 MNHEY and CDR2 SVGAGI. V was pared by 6 bases and J by 6 bases, with 3 bases of the junction left unmatched. This CDR3 contains 13 residues. The CDR3 is CASSPDRGQTQYF. The DNA for the CDR3 is TGTGCCAGCAGCCCGGACAGGGGGCAGACCCAGTACTTC.

The table lists this clone with a few counts. This chain uses TRBV2 with TRBJ1-4; the D gene is possibly TRBD1 (6 bases). V was pared by 4 bases and J by 0 bases, with 12 bases between. Germline CDR1 reads SNHLY; CDR2 reads FYNNEI. This CDR3 has 16 amino acids. CDR3 protein: CASSGGHDATNEKLFF. DNA for the CDR3: TGTGCCAGCAGTGGGGGACATGATGCAACTAATGAAAAACTGTTTTTT.

Turning to this clone: This sample includes further DNA sequences coding for the same CDR3. The chain joins TRBV5-1 to TRBJ1-1; D uncertain. Germline V gene lookup returns CDR1 SGHRS and CDR2 YFSETQ. With 0 bases removed from V and 1 base from J, the gap between germline ends came to 4 bases. The CDR3 contains 13 residues. The CDR3 bases are TGCGCCAGCAGCTTGGAAGCGAACACTGAAGCTTTCTTT. Amino acids: CASSLEANTEAFF.

This rearrangement joins TRBV6-5 to TRBJ2-7; tentative D call: TRBD2 (5 bases). The length of the CDR3 is 15 residues. The germline gives CDR1 MNHEY, CDR2 SVGAGI. V gave up 6 bases and J gave up 2 bases, with 17 bases separating them. CDR3 DNA: TGTGCCAGCAGCAGAGCCGGAACGGGAACCTACGAGCAGTACTTC. Translation: CASSRAGTGTYEQYF.

The V gene is TRBV6-5, the J gene TRBJ1-5; D gene ambiguous. The CDR3 consists of 15 residues. The germline V and J ends were trimmed by 0 bases and 7 bases, with 13 bases remaining between them. The germline V gene encodes CDR1 MNHEY and CDR2 SVGAGI. This chain's CDR3 is CASSYSITTNQPQHF. The CDR3 DNA is TGTGCCAGCAGTTACTCGATTACAACAAACCAGCCCCAGCATTTT.

The V call is TRBV15, the J call TRBJ2-7; 10 bases fit TRBD1. Looked up from germline, CDR1 is LNHNV and CDR2 is YYDKDF (reference sequence). The CDR3 spans 15 residues. V trimming: 4 bases; J trimming: 5 bases; junction bases outside the gene matches: 8. The CDR3 sequence is CATSTRTGGENEQYF. The CDR3 DNA sequence: TGTGCCACCAGCACTAGGACAGGGGGAGAGAACGAGCAGTACTTC.

This chain uses TRBV11-2 with TRBJ2-7; perhaps TRBD1 as D (6 bases). Deletions cut 4 bases from V and 2 bases from J, with 9 bases between. The germline V gene encodes CDR1 SGHAT and CDR2 FQNNGV. The CDR3 loop spans 13 amino acids. The CDR3 DNA sequence: TGTGCCAGCAGCTCAGGACAGACCTACGAGCAGTACTTC. Residues: CASSSGQTYEQYF.

The rearrangement joins TRBV11-1 to TRBJ2-5; D may be TRBD2 (8 bases). This CDR3 has 15 amino acids. Trimming removed 5 bases from V and 5 bases from J, with 18 bases in between. Germline values: CDR1 SGHAT, CDR2 FQDESV (reference sequence). The CDR3 sequence is CASSVPGGGAETQYF. The CDR3, as DNA: TGTGCCAGCAGCGTCCCGGGAGGGGGCGCGGAGACCCAGTACTTC.